This record concerns one TCR beta chain sequence. Its target is unknown. The germline V gene has CDR1 SGHRS and CDR2 YFSETQ. This CDR3 is built from 14 residues. V shed 1 base and J shed 5 bases, with 10 bases lying between them. This sample was included in a study of CD4 T cell repertoires in COVID-19. On the study more broadly: CFSE-low cells expanded roughly 10 days with IL-2, then restimulated with other coronavirus spikes. Findings and limits, study-wide: Suggested intraclonal diversification: top SARS-CoV-2-reactive clonotypes appeared in two or three memory subsets.

Sequencing used immunoSEQ multiplex PCR; TCRdb keeps in-frame clones, though not all of them. The sample includes approximately 79,000 clones, about 80% of them seen just once. The TCR was taken from a human donor who had COVID-19. The sequencing here drew on CD4+ T cells from peripheral blood, taken after recovery from COVID-19. The genes are TRBV5-1 and TRBJ1-5, with D maybe TRBD1 (6 bases). The CDR3 is CASSLKEGDQPQHF. The CDR3 DNA sequence: TGCGCCAGCAGCTTGAAGGAGGGGGATCAGCCCCAGCATTTT. The whole variable domain, remainder taken from reference TRBV5-1 and TRBJ1-5, is KAGVTQTPRYLIKTRGQQVTLSCSPISGHRSVSWYQQTPGQGLQFLFEYFSETQRNKGNFPGRFSGRQFSNSRSEMNVSTLELGDSALYLCASSLKEGDQPQHFGDGTRLSIL.